This T cell receptor (beta chain) originates from a study of T cell repertoires in cytomegalovirus infection. Study details: Recently identified HLA-C-restricted CMV epitopes were used, and well-studied HLA-B-restricted CMV epitopes were used as well. Whole-study findings and limits: HLA-C-restricted CMV clonotypes gave the most frequent clonotype in two of eight donors.

MiXCR, applied by TCRdb to the reads, yields one record per CDR3 protein. Seen here are around 750,000 distinct CDR3 sequences, about 33% observed once, and the top ten hold roughly 12%. V shed 2 bases and J shed 6 bases, with 13 bases lying between them. The CDR3 contains 15 residues. Germline-derived CDR1 and CDR2 are SGHVS and FQNEAQ. Concerning this clonotype itself: Its antigen remains unknown.

The material sequenced was cultured CD8+ T cells from PBMCs, taken from culture after CMV antigen stimulation. The source is a human donor in good health (CMV status not recorded). Some clones in this sample may be carry-over from other donors' samples. The rearrangement links TRBV7-8 to TRBJ2-2; D might be TRBD2 (5 bases). The CDR3 coding sequence is TGTGCCAGCAGCTTACGAGGGTTTTTGGCCGGGGAGCTGTTTTTT. It yields the protein CASSLRGFLAGELFF.